These 10 T cell receptor beta chains were all obtained from the same sample, sequenced in a study of cytomegalovirus exposure and HLA in healthy donors. Primers for the PCR totalled 60 Vbeta and 13 Jbeta. Using immunoSEQ multiplex PCR, the repertoire was profiled, and TCRdb retains in-frame clones only, with some absent. The sample yields about 48,000 clones, of which the top ten take up about 6%. The sequencing sample was made of PBMCs. Source of these receptors: a male donor in good health and CMV-seropositive.

The rearrangement uses TRBV29-1 and TRBJ1-5; no reliable D call. The germline CDR1 and CDR2 sequences are SQVTM and ANQGSEA. The CDR3 spans 13 residues. Trimming took off 3 bases at V and 4 bases at J, with 10 bases between the two ends. The CDR3 spells CSVEYGINQPQHF. CDR3 nucleotides: TGCAGCGTTGAGTACGGGATAAATCAGCCCCAGCATTTT.

This sequence joins TRBV30 and TRBJ1-2; weak D call: TRBD1 (5 bases). The length of the CDR3 is 13 residues. Trimming took off 5 bases at V and 8 bases at J, with 18 bases between the two ends. Germline V gives CDR1 GTSNPN, CDR2 SVGIG (reference sequence). DNA for the CDR3: TGTGCCTGGTGGAGGAGGGACGGAGCGGGCTACACCTTC. This translates into CAWWRRDGAGYTF.

The chain couples TRBV18 to TRBJ2-3; perhaps TRBD2 as D (5 bases). V lost 5 bases, J lost 6 bases, and 18 bases lay in between. This CDR3 has 15 residues. CDR1 is KGHSH and CDR2 is LQKENI in the germline V gene. The CDR3 protein is CASSSLGGPPDTQYF. CDR3 in DNA: TGTGCCAGCTCATCCTTAGGCGGGCCCCCCGATACGCAGTATTTT. The full variable domain, in which reference TRBV18 and TRBJ2-3 provide the parts outside the CDR3, is NAGVMQNPRHLVRRRGQEARLRCSPMKGHSHVYWYRQLPEEGLKFMVYLQKENIIDESGMPKERFSAEFPKEGPSILRIQQVVRGDSAAYFCASSSLGGPPDTQYFGPGTRLTVL.

The V and J genes are TRBV7-9 and TRBJ1-2, with a possible D match to TRBD1 (5 bases). This CDR3 has 10 amino acids. Trimming removed 6 bases from V and 10 bases from J, with 9 bases in between. CDR1 is SEHNR and CDR2 is FQNEAQ in the germline V gene (reference sequence). In DNA, the CDR3 is TGTGCCAGCAGTTTACAGGCCTACACCTTC. Translation: CASSLQAYTF.

This sequence joins TRBV9 and TRBJ1-1; D is undetermined. With 0 bases removed from V and 4 bases from J, the gap between germline ends came to 10 bases. The germline CDR1 and CDR2 sequences are SGDLS and YYNGEE. The CDR3 loop spans 14 amino acids. CDR3 sequence reads: CASSVGAGSTEAFF. CDR3 coding DNA: TGTGCCAGCAGCGTAGGTGCGGGGAGCACTGAAGCTTTCTTT.

The chain joins TRBV4-1 to TRBJ2-7, with TRBD1 as a possible D gene (6 bases). Trimming left V 4 bases short and J 2 bases short, with 18 bases between. Germline-derived CDR1 and CDR2 are MGHRA and YSYEKL. The CDR3 loop spans 16 amino acids. CDR3 sequence reads: CASSPHRAQGPYEQYF. For the CDR3, the DNA is TGCGCCAGCAGCCCCCATCGGGCACAGGGCCCCTACGAGCAGTACTTC.

The rearrangement links TRBV4-3 to TRBJ2-7; 7 nucleotides match TRBD1. Per the germline V gene, CDR1 is LGHNA and CDR2 is YSLEER. The CDR3 loop spans 13 amino acids. Losses at the gene ends were 1 base for V and 5 bases for J; bases not matched to a gene: 2. CDR3 region: CASSQVGGHEQYF. As DNA, the CDR3 is TGCGCCAGCAGCCAAGTAGGGGGCCACGAGCAGTACTTC.

The chain carries TRBV7-3 and TRBJ1-3; 7 positions match TRBD1. CDR1 is SGHTA and CDR2 is FQGTGA in the germline V gene. The CDR3 sequence is 15 residues long. The V gene end was trimmed by 5 bases and the J gene end by 1 base; junction bases not matched to a gene: 5. CDR3 residues: CASSVQGSSGNTIYF. The CDR3 nucleotides are TGTGCCAGCAGCGTACAGGGGTCTTCTGGAAACACCATATATTTT.

The rearrangement links TRBV15 to TRBJ1-1; 7 positions match TRBD1. Trimming at V came to 5 bases and at J to 7 bases, leaving 10 bases not matched to a gene. Germline V lookup: CDR1 LNHNV, CDR2 YYDKDF (reference sequence). This CDR3 comprises 14 residues. The CDR3 bases are TGTGCCACCAGCCGAGGGACAGCCATGCTTGAAGCTTTCTTT. Its translation is CATSRGTAMLEAFF.

CDR3 coding DNA: TGTGCCAGCAGCGTAGGCGGGCGGGGCTACGAGCAGTACTTC. This gives the protein CASSVGGRGYEQYF. This chain links TRBV9 with TRBJ2-7; possible D gene TRBD2, 6 bases. V dropped 0 bases and J dropped 3 bases, with 10 bases sitting between them. The germline gives CDR1 SGDLS, CDR2 YYNGEE. This CDR3 is 14 amino acids long.